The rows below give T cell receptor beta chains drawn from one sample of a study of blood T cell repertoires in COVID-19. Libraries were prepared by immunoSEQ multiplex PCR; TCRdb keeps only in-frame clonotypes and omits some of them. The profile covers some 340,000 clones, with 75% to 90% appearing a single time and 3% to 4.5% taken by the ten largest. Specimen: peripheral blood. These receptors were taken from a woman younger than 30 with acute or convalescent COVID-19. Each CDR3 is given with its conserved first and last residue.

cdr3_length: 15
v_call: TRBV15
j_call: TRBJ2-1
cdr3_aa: CATSREKREYNEQFF

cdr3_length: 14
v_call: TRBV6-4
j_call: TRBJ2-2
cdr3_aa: CASRKQGAGGELFF

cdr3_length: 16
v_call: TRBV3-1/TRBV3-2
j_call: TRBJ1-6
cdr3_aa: CASSHSRTRGNSPLHF

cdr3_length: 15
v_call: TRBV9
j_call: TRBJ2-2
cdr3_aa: CASSPPGRATGELFF

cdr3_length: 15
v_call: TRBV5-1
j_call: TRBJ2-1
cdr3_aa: CASSPTGALSNEQFF

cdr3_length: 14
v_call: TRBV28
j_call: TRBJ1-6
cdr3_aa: CASSWDRGSSPLHF

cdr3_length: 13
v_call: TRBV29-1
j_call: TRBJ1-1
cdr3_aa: CSADRQGVTEAFF

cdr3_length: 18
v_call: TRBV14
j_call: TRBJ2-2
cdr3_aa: CASSQRGLAGGNTGELFF

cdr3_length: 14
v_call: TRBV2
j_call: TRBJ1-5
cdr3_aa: CASSEMQGNQPQHF

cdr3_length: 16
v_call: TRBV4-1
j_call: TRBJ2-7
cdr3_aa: CASSQEGDRGGDEQYF

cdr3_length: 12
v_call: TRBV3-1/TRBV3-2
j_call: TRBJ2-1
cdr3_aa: CASGGAVYEQFF

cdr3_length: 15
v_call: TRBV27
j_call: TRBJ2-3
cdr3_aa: CASSLYTGPSDTQYF

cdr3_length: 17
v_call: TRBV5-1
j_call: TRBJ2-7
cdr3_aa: CASSLASLTSGRGEQYF

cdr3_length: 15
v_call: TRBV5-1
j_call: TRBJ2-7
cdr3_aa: CASSFRTGASDEQYF

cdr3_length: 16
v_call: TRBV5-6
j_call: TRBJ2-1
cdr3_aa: CASSLERTSSYNEQFF

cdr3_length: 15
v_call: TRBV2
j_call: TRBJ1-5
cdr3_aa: CASSREGPSNQPQHF

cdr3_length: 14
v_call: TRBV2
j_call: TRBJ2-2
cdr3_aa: CASSGSRNTGELFF

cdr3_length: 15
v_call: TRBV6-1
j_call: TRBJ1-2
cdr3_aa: CASSEGGGATYGYTF

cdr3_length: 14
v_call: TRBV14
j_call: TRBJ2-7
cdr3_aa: CASSQEVAAYEQYF

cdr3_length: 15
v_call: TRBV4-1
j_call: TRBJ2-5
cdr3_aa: CASSQDEVRGETQYF

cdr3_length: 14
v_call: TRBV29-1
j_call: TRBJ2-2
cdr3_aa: CSVWTSGTSGELFF

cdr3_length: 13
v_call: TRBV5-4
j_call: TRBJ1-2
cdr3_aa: CASSLGLQYGYTF

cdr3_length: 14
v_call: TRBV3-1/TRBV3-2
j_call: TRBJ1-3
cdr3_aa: CASSHRDRGNTIYF

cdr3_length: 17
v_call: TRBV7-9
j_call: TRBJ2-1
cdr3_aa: CASSLHLGQGIGNEQFF

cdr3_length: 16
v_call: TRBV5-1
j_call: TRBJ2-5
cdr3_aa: CASSLGGTGGRETQYF

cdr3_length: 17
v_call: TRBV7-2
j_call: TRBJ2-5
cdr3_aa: CASSPYPSGVSLETQYF

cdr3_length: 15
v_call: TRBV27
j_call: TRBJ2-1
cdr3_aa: CASRPTGTYYNEQFF

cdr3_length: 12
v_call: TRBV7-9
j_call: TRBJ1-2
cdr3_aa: CASSLSDYGYTF

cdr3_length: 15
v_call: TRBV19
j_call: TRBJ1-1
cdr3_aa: CASSIQGLMNTEAFF

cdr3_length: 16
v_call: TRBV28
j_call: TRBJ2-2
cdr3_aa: CATTRGAGGWTGELFF

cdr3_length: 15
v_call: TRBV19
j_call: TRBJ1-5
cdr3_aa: CASSISIEGSQPQHF

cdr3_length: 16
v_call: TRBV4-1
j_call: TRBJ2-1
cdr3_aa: CASSQDRGLGGNEQFF

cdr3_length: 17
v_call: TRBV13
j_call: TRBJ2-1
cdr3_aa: CASSLGASGTSYNEQFF

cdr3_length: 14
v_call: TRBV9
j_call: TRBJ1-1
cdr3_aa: CASTPTGDLTEAFF

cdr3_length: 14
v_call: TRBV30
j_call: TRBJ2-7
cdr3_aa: CAWSLSNRANEQYF

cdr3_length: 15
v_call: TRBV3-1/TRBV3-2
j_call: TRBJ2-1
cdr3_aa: CASSHWDRENNEQFF

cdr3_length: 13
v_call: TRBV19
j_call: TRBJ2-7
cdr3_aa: CASSWATSYEQYF

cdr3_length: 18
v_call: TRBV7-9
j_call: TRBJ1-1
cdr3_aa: CASRPITGRTKTGPKAFF

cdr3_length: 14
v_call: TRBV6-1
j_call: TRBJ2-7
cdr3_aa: CASSDWGKSYEQYF

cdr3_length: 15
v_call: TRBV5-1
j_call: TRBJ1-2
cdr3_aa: CASSDGQGTDYGYTF

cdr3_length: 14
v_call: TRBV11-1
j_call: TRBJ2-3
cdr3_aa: CASSLVGARNTQYF

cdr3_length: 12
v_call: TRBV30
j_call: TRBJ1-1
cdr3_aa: CACDLSSTEAFF

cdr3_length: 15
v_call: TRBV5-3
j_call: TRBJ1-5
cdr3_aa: CARSWGHNSNQPQHF

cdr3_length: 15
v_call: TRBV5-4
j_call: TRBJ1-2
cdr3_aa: CASGFGRGLGDGYTF

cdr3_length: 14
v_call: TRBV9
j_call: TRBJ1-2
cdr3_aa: CASSGQQGIGGYTF

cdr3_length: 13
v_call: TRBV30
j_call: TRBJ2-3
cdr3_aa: CAWSAGVTDTQYF

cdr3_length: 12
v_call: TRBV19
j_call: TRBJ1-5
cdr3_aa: CASSMKAGPQHF

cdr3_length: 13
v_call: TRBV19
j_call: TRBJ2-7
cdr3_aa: CASKKRDSYEQYF

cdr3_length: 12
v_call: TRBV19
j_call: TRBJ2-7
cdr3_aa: CASSTTPYEQYF